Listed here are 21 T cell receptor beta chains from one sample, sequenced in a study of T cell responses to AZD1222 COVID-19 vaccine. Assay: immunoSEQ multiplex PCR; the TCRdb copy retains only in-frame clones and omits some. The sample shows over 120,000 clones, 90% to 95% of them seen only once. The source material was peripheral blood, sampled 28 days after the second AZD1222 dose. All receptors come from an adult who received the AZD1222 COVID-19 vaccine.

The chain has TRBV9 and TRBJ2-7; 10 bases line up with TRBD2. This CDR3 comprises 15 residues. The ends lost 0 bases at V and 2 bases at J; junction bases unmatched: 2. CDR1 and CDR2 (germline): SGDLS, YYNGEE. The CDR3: CASSVGTSGTYEQYF. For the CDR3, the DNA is TGTGCCAGCAGCGTAGGGACTAGCGGTACCTACGAGCAGTACTTC.

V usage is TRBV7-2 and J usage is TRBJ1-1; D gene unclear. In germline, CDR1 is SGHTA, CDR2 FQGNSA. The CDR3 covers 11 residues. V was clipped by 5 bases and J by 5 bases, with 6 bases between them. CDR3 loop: CASSPRTEAFF. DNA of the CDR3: TGTGCCAGCAGCCCCCGGACTGAAGCTTTCTTT.

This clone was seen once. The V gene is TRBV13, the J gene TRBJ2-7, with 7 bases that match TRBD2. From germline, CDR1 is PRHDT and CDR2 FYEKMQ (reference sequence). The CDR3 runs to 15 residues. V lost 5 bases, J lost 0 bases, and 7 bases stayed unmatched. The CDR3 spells CASSQTSDSSYEQYF. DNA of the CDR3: TGTGCCAGCAGCCAAACTAGCGATAGCTCCTACGAGCAGTACTTC.

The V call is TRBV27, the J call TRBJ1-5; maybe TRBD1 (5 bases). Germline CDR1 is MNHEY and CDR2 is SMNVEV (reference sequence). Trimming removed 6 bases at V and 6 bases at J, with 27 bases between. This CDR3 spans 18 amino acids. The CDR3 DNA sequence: TGTGCCAGCAGCCCCACTCCCTTAAGGGGATGGGTTGTTCAGCCCCAGCATTTT. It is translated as CASSPTPLRGWVVQPQHF.

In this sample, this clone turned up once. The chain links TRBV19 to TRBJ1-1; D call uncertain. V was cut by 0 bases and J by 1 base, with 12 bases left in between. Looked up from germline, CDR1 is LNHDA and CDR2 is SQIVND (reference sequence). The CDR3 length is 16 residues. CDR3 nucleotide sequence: TGTGCCAGTAGTATAGATAGAGGACGGCAGAACACTGAAGCTTTCTTT. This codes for CASSIDRGRQNTEAFF. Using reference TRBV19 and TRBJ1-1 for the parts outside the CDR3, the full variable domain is DGGITQSPKYLFRKEGQNVTLSCEQNLNHDAMYWYRQDPGQGLRLIYYSQIVNDFQKGDIAEGYSVSREKKESFPLTVTSAQKNPTAFYLCASSIDRGRQNTEAFFGQGTRLTVV.

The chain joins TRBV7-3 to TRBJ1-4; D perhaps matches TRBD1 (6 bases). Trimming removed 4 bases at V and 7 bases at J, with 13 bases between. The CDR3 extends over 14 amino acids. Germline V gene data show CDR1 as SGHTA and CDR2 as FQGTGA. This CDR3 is CASSSGAGSEKLFF. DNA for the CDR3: TGTGCCAGCAGCTCAGGGGCCGGGAGTGAAAAACTGTTTTTT.

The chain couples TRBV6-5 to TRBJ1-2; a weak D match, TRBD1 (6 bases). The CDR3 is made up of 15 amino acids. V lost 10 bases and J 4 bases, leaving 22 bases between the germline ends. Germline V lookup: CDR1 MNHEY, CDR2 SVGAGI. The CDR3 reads CATSRQGLGPYGYTF. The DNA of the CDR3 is TGTGCCACCTCAAGGCAGGGGTTGGGACCCTATGGCTACACCTTC.

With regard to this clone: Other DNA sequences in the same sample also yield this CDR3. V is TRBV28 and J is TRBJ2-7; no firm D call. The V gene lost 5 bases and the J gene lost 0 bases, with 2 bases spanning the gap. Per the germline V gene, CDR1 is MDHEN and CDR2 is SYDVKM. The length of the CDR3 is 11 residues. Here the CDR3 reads CASSSSYEQYF. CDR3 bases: TGTGCCAGCAGTAGCTCCTACGAGCAGTACTTC.

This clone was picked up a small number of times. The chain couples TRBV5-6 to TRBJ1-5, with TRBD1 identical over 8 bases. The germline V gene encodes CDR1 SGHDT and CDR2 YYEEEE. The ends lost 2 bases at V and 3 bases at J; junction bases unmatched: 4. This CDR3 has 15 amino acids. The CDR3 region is CASSFSDRDNQPQHF. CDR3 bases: TGTGCCAGCAGCTTCTCGGACAGGGACAATCAGCCCCAGCATTTT.

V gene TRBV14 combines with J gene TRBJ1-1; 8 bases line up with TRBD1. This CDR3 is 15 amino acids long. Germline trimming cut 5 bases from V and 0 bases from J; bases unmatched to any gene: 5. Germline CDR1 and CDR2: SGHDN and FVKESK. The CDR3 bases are TGTGCCAGCAGCGAAACGACAGGGGTGAACACTGAAGCTTTCTTT. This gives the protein CASSETTGVNTEAFF.

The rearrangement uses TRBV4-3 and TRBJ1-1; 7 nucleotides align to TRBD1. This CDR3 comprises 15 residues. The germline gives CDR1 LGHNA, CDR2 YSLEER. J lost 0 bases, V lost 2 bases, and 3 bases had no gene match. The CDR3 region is CASSQYRGMNTEAFF. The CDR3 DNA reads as TGCGCCAGCAGCCAATACAGGGGCATGAACACTGAAGCTTTCTTT.

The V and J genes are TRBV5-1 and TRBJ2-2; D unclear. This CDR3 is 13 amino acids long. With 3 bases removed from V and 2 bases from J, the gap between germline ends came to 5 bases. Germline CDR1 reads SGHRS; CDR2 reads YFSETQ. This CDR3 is CASSYANTGELFF. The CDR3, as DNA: TGCGCCAGCAGCTACGCTAACACCGGGGAGCTGTTTTTT.

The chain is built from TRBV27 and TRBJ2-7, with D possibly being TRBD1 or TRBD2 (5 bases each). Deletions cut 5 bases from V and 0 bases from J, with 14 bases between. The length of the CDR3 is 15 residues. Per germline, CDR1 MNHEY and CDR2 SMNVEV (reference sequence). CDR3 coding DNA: TGTGCCAGCAGTCCGCACCGGGACGGCTCCTACGAGCAGTACTTC. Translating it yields CASSPHRDGSYEQYF.

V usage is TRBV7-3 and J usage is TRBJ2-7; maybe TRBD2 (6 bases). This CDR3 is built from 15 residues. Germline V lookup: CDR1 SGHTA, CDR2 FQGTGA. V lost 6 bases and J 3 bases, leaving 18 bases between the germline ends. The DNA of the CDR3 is TGTGCCAGCAGTCTGGAGGGATCAGGGTTCTACGAGCAGTACTTC. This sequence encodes CASSLEGSGFYEQYF. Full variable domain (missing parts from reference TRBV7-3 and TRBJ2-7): GAGVSQTPSNKVTEKGKYVELRCDPISGHTALYWYRQSLGQGPEFLIYFQGTGAADDSGLPNDRFFAVRPEGSVSTLKIQRTERGDSAVYLCASSLEGSGFYEQYFGPGTRLTVT.

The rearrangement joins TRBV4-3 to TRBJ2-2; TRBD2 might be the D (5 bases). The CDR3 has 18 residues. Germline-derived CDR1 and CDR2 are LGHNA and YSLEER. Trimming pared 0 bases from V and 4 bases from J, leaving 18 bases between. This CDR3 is CASSQEWARVWSTGELFF. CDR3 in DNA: TGCGCCAGCAGCCAAGAGTGGGCGAGGGTCTGGAGCACCGGGGAGCTGTTTTTT.

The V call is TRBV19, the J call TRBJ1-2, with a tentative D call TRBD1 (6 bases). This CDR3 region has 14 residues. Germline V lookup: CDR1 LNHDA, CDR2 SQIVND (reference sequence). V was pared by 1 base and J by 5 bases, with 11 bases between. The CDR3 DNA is TGTGCCAGTAGTATAGCGGGCAGGGGTTATGGCTACACCTTC. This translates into CASSIAGRGYGYTF.

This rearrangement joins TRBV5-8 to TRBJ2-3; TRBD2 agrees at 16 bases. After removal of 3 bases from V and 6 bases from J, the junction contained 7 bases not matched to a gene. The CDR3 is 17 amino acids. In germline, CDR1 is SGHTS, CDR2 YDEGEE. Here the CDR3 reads CASSSGTSGRAQDTQYF. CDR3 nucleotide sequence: TGTGCCAGCAGCTCAGGGACTAGCGGGAGGGCTCAGGATACGCAGTATTTT.

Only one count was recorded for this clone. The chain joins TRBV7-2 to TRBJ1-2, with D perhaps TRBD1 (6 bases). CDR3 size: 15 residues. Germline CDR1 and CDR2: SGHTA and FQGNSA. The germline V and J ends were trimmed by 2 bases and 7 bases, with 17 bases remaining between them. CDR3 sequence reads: CASSLLSLGGGGYTF. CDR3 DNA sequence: TGTGCCAGCAGCTTACTTTCCCTCGGGGGCGGTGGCTACACCTTC.

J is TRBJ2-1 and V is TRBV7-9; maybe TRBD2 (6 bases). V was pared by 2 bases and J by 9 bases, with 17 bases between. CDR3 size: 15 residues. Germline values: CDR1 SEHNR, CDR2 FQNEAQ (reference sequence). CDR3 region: CASSLPGVRGSEQFF. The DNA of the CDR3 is TGTGCCAGCAGCTTACCGGGAGTACGGGGAAGTGAGCAGTTCTTC.

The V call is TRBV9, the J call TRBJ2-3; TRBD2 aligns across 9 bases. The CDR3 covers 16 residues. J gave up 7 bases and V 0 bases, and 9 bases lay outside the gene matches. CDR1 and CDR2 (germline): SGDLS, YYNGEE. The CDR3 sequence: CASSVGGSGSQNTQYF. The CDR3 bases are TGTGCCAGCAGCGTAGGAGGTAGCGGGAGTCAGAATACGCAGTATTTT. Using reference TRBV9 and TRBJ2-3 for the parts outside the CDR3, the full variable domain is DSGVTQTPKHLITATGQRVTLRCSPRSGDLSVYWYQQSLDQGLQFLIQYYNGEERAKGNILERFSAQQFPDLHSELNLSSLELGDSALYFCASSVGGSGSQNTQYFGPGTRLTVL.

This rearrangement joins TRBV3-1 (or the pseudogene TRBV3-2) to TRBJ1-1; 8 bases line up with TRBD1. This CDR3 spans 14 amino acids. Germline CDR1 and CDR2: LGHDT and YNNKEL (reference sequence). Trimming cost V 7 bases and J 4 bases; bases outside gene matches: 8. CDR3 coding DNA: TGTGCCAGCAAATCCAGGGGGCTGGTCACTGAAGCTTTCTTT. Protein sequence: CASKSRGLVTEAFF.